The 10 T cell receptor beta chains presented below share a single source sample, sequenced in a study of blood T cells in healthy people across ages. Primed by a sample-barcoded 5' primer and a J-beta primer mix, a second PCR proceeded for roughly 6 to 12 cycles. TCRdb analysed the 5' RACE reads with MiXCR anew, one entry per CDR3 protein. This table holds about 640,000 distinct CDR3 sequences, under 70% found once. What was sequenced was blood. These receptors came from a man aged 55 to 69 in good health.

V and J are TRBV12-3 or TRBV12-4 and TRBJ2-3, with a possible D match to TRBD1 (6 bases). CDR3 length equals 15 residues. Trimming pared 5 bases from V and 4 bases from J, leaving 16 bases between. CDR3 residues: CASSLRGRGADTQYF. Here the CDR3 DNA reads TGTGCCAGCAGTCTCAGGGGAAGGGGAGCAGATACGCAGTATTTT.

The chain recombines TRBV5-6 with TRBJ2-2; the D is unclear. CDR1 and CDR2 (germline): SGHDT, YYEEEE. The CDR3 runs 12 residues. Trimming shortened V by 2 bases and J by 6 bases, and 5 bases separated the two germline ends. Here the CDR3 DNA reads TGTGCCAGCAGCTTCCGCCCCGGGGAGCTGTTTTTT. The encoded protein is CASSFRPGELFF.

The V call is TRBV5-1, the J call TRBJ1-2, with D uncertain. V shed 2 bases and J shed 6 bases, with 17 bases lying between them. CDR1 and CDR2 (germline): SGHRS, YFSETQ. CDR3 length: 15 amino acids. The CDR3 DNA follows: TGCGCCAGCAGCTTCCGGGAACCTTCTGGAGATGGCTACACCTTC. This translates into CASSFREPSGDGYTF.

Only a few counts were recorded for this clonotype. The chain couples TRBV29-1 to TRBJ2-7; the match to TRBD1 covers 9 bases. The CDR3 is 10 amino acids. Losses at the gene ends were 7 bases for V and 12 bases for J; bases not matched to a gene: 7. The V gene's germline CDR1 is SQVTM and CDR2 ANQGSEA. As DNA, the CDR3 is TGCAGCGACGAAGGGACAGGGATGTACTTC. Amino acids: CSDEGTGMYF.

This chain links TRBV6-5 with TRBJ2-7; D unresolved. The V end lost 5 bases, the J end lost 10 bases, and 21 bases lay between the germline ends. This CDR3 has 14 amino acids. CDR1 is MNHEY and CDR2 is SVGAGI in the germline V gene. Here the CDR3 DNA reads TGTGCCAGCAGTCCCGACTTCCGAGGATCGATCCAGTACTTC. It is translated as CASSPDFRGSIQYF.

This clonotype was observed a few times. This rearrangement joins TRBV20-1 to TRBJ1-1, with 7 bases matching TRBD1. Germline lookup yields CDR1 DFQATT and CDR2 SNEGSKA (reference sequence). The CDR3 is 13 amino acids. V lost 4 bases to trimming and J lost 5 bases; unmatched junction nucleotides: 7. The CDR3 nucleotides are TGCAGTGCTACCCCAGGGGGTCGGACTGAAGCTTTCTTT. Translated: CSATPGGRTEAFF.

The rearrangement links TRBV7-2 to TRBJ2-6; no firm D call. Trimming pared 5 bases from V and 4 bases from J, leaving 6 bases between. CDR3 length equals 13 residues. Germline CDR1 reads SGHTA; CDR2 reads FQGNSA. CDR3 coding DNA: TGTGCCAGCAGCGTTCGGGGGGCCAACGTCCTGACTTTC. Translated: CASSVRGANVLTF.

This chain links TRBV5-6 with TRBJ2-1, with TRBD1 as a possible D gene (6 bases). The CDR3 spans 13 residues. V gave up 2 bases and J gave up 8 bases, with 11 bases separating them. Germline CDR1 is SGHDT and CDR2 is YYEEEE. The DNA of the CDR3 is TGTGCCAGCAGCTTTAACAGGGTCGATGAGCAGTTCTTC. Translated, it gives CASSFNRVDEQFF. The full variable domain, its missing parts supplied by reference TRBV5-6 and TRBJ2-1, is DAGVTQSPTHLIKTRGQQVTLRCSPKSGHDTVSWYQQALGQGPQFIFQYYEEEERQRGNFPDRFSGHQFPNYSSELNVNALLLGDSALYLCASSFNRVDEQFFGPGTRLTVL.

The rearrangement links TRBV6-6 to TRBJ2-5; 7 nucleotides match TRBD1. The J segment lost 3 bases and the V segment lost 2 bases, leaving 6 bases of the junction unmatched. There are 15 residues in the CDR3. Per germline, CDR1 MNHNY and CDR2 SVGAGI (reference sequence). In nucleotides, the CDR3 is TGTGCCAGCAGTTACGGGGACAGCCTCAAAGAGACCCAGTACTTC. This sequence encodes CASSYGDSLKETQYF.

The sample holds a few counts of this clonotype. This chain uses TRBV6-6 with TRBJ2-7; unclear D gene. Trimming stripped 2 bases from V and 0 bases from J, with 11 bases between. Germline V lookup: CDR1 MNHNY, CDR2 SVGAGI (reference sequence). CDR3 length: 15 residues. The CDR3 nucleotides read TGTGCCAGCAGTTACGTGGCCGGTAGCTCCTACGAGCAGTACTTC. Translated, it gives CASSYVAGSSYEQYF.